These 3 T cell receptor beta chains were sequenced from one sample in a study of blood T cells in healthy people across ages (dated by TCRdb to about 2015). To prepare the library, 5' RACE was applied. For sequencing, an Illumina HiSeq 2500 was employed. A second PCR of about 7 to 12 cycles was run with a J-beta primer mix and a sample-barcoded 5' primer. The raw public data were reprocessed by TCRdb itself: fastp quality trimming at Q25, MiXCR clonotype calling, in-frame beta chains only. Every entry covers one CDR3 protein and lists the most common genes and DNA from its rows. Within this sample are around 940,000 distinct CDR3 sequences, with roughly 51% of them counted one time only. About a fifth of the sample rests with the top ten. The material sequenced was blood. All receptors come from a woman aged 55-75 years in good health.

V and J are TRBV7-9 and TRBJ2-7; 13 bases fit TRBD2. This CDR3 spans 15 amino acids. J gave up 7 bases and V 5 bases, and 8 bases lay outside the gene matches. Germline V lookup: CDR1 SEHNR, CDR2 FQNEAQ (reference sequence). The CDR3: CASSRGLAGALEQYF. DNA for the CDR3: TGTGCCAGCAGCCGTGGACTAGCGGGAGCACTTGAGCAGTACTTC.

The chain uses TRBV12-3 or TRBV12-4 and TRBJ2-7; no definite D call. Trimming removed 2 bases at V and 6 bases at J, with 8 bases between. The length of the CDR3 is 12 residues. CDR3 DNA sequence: TGTGCCAGCAGTTTAAACTACCGCGAGCAGTACTTC. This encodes CASSLNYREQYF.

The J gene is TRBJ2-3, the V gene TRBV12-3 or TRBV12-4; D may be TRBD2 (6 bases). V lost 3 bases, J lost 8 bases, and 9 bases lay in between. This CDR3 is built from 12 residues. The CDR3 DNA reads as TGTGCCAGCAGTTTCGGGGGAGGTACGCAGTATTTT. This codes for CASSFGGGTQYF.